This T cell receptor beta chain stems from a study of T cell responses to AZD1222 COVID-19 vaccine. In the case of this clone: The antigen is not known.

V gave up 5 bases and J gave up 0 bases, with 17 bases separating them. Germline V gene sequence: CDR1 MDHEN, CDR2 SYDVKM. CDR3 size: 18 residues. Study results and limitations: In a largely white British group with more females than males, clonal diversity was possibly underestimated. Spike-spanning, vaccine-associated CD4 TCRs were dominant at 160-218 and 743-854. Nearly half of unique spike-specific TCRs reportedly avoided B.1.351 and B.1.1.7 mutated regions.

TCRdb's table, derived via immunoSEQ multiplex PCR, lists solely in-frame clones and lacks some. The data contain roughly 100,000 clones, approximately 90% of them seen just once; the ten biggest clones take up under 1.5%. The receptor's source is an adult in good health. The sample here was peripheral blood, taken on day 0 of AZD1222 vaccination. The chain employs TRBV28 and TRBJ2-6; weak D call: TRBD1 (6 bases). This CDR3 reads CASSLPSDSSSGANVLTF. The CDR3 DNA reads as TGTGCCAGCAGTCTACCCTCGGACAGCTCCTCTGGGGCCAACGTCCTGACTTTC.